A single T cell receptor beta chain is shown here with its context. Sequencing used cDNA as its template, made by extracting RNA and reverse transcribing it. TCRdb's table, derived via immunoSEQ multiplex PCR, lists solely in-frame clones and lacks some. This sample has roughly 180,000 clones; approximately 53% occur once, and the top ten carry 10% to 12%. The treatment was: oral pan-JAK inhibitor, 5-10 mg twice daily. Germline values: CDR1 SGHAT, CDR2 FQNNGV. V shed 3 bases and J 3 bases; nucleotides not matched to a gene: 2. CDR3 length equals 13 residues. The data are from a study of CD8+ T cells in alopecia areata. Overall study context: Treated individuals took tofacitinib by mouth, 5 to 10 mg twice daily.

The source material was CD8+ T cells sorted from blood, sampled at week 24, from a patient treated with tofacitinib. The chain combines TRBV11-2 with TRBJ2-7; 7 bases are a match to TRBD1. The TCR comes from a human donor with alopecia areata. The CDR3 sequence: CASSFGDSYEQYF. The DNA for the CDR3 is TGTGCCAGCAGCTTTGGGGACAGCTACGAGCAGTACTTC.